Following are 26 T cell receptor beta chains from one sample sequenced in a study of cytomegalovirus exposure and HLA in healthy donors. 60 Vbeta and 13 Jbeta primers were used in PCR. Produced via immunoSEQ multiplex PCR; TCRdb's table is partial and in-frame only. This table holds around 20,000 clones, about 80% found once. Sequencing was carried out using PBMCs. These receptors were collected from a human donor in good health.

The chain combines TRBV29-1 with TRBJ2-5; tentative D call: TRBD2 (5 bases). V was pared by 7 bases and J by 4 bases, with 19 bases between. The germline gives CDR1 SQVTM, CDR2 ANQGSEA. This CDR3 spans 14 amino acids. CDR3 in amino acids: CSGGSTEGGETQYF. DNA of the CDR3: TGCAGCGGAGGGAGTACCGAAGGCGGAGAGACCCAGTACTTC. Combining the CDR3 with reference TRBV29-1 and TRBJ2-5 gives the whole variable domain SAVISQKPSRDICQRGTSLTIQCQVDSQVTMMFWYRQQPGQSLTLIATANQGSEATYESGFVIDKFPISRPNLTFSTLTVSNMSPEDSSIYLCSGGSTEGGETQYFGPGTRLLVL.

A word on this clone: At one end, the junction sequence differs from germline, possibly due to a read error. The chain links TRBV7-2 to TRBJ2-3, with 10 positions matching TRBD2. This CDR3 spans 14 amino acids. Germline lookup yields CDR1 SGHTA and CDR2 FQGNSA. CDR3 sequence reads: CASSLAGGTDTQYF. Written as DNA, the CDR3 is TGTGCCAGCAGCCTAGCGGGAGGCACAGATACGCAGTATTTT.

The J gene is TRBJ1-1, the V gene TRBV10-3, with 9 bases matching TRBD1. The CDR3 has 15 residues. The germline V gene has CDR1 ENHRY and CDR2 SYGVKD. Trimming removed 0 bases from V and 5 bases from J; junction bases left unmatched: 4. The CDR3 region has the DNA TGTGCCATCAGTGAGTCGACGGGACAGGGAACTGAAGCTTTCTTT. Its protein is CAISESTGQGTEAFF.

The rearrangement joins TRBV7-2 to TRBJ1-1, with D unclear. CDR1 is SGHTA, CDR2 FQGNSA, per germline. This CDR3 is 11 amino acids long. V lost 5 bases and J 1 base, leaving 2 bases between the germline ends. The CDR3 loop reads CASSRNTEAFF. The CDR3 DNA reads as TGTGCCAGCAGCCGGAACACTGAAGCTTTCTTT.

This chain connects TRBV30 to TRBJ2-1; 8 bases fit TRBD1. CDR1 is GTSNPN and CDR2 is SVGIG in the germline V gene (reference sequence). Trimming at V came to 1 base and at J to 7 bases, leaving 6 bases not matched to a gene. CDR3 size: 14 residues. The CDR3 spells CAWSALTGGNEQFF. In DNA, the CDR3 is TGTGCCTGGAGTGCCTTAACAGGGGGTAATGAGCAGTTCTTC.

The CDR3 bases are TGTGCCAGCAGCTCTCTAGCAGGACAGGGCCTTGCACCCCTCCACTTT. It is translated as CASSSLAGQGLAPLHF. The chain carries TRBV11-2 and TRBJ1-6; 8 nucleotides match TRBD1. Unmatched junction bases numbered 13, after V lost 4 bases and J lost 11 bases. Germline V gene sequence: CDR1 SGHAT, CDR2 FQNNGV. This CDR3 comprises 16 residues.

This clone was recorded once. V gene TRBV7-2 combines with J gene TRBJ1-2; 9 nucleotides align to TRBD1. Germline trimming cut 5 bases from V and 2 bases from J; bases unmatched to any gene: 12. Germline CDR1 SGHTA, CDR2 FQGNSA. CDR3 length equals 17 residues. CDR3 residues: CASSRPPGTGRNYGYTF. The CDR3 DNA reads TGTGCCAGCAGCCGGCCACCCGGGACAGGGAGGAACTATGGCTACACCTTC.

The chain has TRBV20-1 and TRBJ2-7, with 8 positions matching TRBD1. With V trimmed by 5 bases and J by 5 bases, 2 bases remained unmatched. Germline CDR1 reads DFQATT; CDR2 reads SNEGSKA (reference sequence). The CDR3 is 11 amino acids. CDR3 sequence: CSAGQGHEQYF. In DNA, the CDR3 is TGCAGTGCTGGACAGGGTCACGAGCAGTACTTC.

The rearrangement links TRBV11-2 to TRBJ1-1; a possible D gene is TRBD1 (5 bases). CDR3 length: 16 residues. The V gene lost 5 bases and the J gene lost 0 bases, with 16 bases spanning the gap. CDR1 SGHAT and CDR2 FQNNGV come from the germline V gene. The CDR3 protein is CASSPGTRLMNTEAFF. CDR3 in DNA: TGTGCCAGCAGCCCGGGGACTCGGCTCATGAACACTGAAGCTTTCTTT.

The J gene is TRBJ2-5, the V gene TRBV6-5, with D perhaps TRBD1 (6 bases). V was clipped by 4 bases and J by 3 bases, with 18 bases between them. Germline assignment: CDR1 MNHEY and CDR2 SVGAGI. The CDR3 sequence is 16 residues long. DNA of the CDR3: TGTGCCAGCAGTTTCCACCTACAGGGATGGGAAGAGACCCAGTACTTC. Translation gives CASSFHLQGWEETQYF.

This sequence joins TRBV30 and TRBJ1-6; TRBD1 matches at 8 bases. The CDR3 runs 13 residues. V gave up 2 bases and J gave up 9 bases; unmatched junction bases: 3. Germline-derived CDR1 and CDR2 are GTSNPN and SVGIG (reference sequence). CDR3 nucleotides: TGTGCCTGGAGTCCGGGACAGGTTTCACCCCTCCACTTT. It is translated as CAWSPGQVSPLHF.

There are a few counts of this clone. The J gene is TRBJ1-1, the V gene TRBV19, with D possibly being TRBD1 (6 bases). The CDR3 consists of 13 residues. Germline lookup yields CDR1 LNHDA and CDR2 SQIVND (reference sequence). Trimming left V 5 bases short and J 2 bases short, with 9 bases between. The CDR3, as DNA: TGTGCCAGTAGTGGACAGACCAACACTGAAGCTTTCTTT. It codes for CASSGQTNTEAFF. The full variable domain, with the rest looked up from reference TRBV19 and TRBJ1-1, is DGGITQSPKYLFRKEGQNVTLSCEQNLNHDAMYWYRQDPGQGLRLIYYSQIVNDFQKGDIAEGYSVSREKKESFPLTVTSAQKNPTAFYLCASSGQTNTEAFFGQGTRLTVV.

The CDR3 reads CATRIGGEAFF. The DNA of the CDR3 is TGCGCCACCAGAATAGGGGGTGAAGCTTTCTTT. The rearrangement links TRBV5-1 to TRBJ1-1; possible D gene TRBD1, 6 bases. CDR3 size: 11 residues. Trimming left V 9 bases short and J 7 bases short, with 13 bases between. Germline V gene sequence: CDR1 SGHRS, CDR2 YFSETQ.

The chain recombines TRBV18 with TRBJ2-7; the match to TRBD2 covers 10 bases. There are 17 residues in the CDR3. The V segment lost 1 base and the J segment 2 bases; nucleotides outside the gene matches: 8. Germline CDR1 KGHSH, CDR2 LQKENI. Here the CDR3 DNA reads TGTGCCAGCTCACCACTAATAGCTAGCGGGGGCCCCTACGAGCAGTACTTC. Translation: CASSPLIASGGPYEQYF.

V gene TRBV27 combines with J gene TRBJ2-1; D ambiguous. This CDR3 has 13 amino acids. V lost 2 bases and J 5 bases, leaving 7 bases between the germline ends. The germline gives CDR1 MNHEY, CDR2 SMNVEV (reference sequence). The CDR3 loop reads CASSLKLNNEQFF. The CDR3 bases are TGTGCCAGCAGTTTAAAACTTAACAATGAGCAGTTCTTC.

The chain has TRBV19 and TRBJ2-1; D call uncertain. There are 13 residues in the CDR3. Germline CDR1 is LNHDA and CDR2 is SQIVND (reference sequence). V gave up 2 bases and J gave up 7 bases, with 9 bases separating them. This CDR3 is CASSITSRNEQFF. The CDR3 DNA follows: TGTGCCAGTAGTATAACGAGCCGGAATGAGCAGTTCTTC.

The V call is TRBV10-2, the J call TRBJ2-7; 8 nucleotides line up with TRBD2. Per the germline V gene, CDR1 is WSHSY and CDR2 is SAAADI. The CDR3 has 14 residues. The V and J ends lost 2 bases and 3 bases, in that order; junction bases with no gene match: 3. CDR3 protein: CASSESGGHYEQYF. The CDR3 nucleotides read TGCGCCAGCAGTGAGAGCGGGGGACACTACGAGCAGTACTTC.

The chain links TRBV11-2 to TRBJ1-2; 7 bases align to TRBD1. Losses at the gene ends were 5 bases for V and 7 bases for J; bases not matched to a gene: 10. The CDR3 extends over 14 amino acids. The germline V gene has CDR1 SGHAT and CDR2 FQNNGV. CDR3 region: CASSPYGQDGGYTF. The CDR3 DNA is TGTGCCAGCAGCCCCTACGGACAGGACGGTGGCTACACCTTC. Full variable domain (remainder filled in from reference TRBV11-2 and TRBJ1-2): EAGVAQSPRYKIIEKRQSVAFWCNPISGHATLYWYQQILGQGPKLLIQFQNNGVVDDSQLPKDRFSAERLKGVDSTLKIQPAKLEDSAVYLCASSPYGQDGGYTFGSGTRLTVV.

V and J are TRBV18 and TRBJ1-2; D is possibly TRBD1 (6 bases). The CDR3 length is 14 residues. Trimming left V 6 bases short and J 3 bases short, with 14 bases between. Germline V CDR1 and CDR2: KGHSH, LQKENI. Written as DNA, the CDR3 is TGTGCCAGCTCTCTACAGGGAGAGCACTATGGCTACACCTTC. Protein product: CASSLQGEHYGYTF.

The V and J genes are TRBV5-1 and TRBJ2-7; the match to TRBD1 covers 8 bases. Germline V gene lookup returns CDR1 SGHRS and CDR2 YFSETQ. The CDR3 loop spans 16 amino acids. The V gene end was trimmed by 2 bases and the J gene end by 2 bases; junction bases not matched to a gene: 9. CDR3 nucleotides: TGCGCCAGCAGCTTTACCACCGGGACAGGTACCTACGAGCAGTACTTC. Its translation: CASSFTTGTGTYEQYF.

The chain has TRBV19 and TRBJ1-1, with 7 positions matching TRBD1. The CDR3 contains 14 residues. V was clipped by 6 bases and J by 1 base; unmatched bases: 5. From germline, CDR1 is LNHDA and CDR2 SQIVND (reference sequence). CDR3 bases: TGTGCCAGTAGCCCGGGACAGACGAACACTGAAGCTTTCTTT. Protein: CASSPGQTNTEAFF.

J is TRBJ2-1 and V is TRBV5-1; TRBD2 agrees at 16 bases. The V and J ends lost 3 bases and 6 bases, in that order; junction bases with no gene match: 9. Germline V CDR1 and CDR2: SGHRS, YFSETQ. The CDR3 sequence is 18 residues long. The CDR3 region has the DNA TGCGCCAGCAGCTGGCCGGGACTAGCGGGAGGGTCGGGCAATGAGCAGTTCTTC. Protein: CASSWPGLAGGSGNEQFF.

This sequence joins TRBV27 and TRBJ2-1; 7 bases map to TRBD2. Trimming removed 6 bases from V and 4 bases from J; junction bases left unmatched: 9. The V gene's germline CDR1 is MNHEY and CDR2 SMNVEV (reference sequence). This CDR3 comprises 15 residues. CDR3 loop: CASSPVEGGYNEQFF. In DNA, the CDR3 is TGTGCCAGCAGCCCGGTGGAGGGAGGGTACAATGAGCAGTTCTTC.

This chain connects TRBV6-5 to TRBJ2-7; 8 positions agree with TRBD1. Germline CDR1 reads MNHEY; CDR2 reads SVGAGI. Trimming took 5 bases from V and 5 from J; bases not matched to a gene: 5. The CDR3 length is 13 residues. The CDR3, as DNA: TGTGCCAGCAGTGAACAGGGGGTCAACGAGCAGTACTTC. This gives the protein CASSEQGVNEQYF.

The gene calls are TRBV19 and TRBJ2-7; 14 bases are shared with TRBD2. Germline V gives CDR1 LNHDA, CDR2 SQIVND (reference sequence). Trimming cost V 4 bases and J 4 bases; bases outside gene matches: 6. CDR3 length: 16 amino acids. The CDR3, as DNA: TGTGCCAGTAGTACAAAAGGACTAGCGGGAGGTTACGAGCAGTACTTC. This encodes CASSTKGLAGGYEQYF.

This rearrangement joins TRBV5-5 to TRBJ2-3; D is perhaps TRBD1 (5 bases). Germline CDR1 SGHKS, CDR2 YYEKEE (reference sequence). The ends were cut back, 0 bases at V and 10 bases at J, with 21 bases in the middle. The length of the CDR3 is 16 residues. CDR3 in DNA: TGTGCCAGCAGCTTGGGGGGCCCAATCCCCACTATGTCGCAGTATTTT. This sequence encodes CASSLGGPIPTMSQYF.